The T cell receptor (beta chain) under discussion was sequenced for a study of breast tumors, draining lymph nodes, adjacent tissues. In TCRdb, the multiplex PCR reads were re-called with MiXCR into one record per CDR3 protein. The repertoire consists of about 200,000 distinct CDR3 sequences, with approximately 33% occurring once and the leading ten covering about 4.3%. Axillary draining lymph nodes of breast cancer patients supplied the node samples. Germline V CDR1 and CDR2: SGHTS, YDEGEE. V lost 4 bases to trimming and J lost 2 bases; unmatched junction nucleotides: 4. The CDR3 covers 15 residues. This clonotype has a single count. This may be a read error: a much more frequent sequence differs by one nucleotide.

Sequences were obtained from axillary lymph node tissue. This sequence joins TRBV5-8 and TRBJ1-3; 9 bases are shared with TRBD1. This TCR was sampled from a female donor with breast cancer. Some clones in this sample may be carry-over from other donors' samples. Here the CDR3 DNA reads TGTGCCAGCAGCGACAGGGGGACAGCTGGAAACACCATATATTTT. This sequence encodes CASSDRGTAGNTIYF.